This T cell receptor beta chain emerged from a study of cytomegalovirus exposure and HLA in healthy donors. Study overall: HLA-typed donors were the source of about 85 million unique TCRs held in an early data release. Study findings and constraints: Rarity held for most TCR sequences, but there were some public TCRs that occurred in many donors. DRB1 had the most TCR associations and HLA-C the fewest, a later analysis found, with rates varying by HLA locus. Indistinguishable V segments such as TRBV6-2 and TRBV6-3 were excluded.

A word on this clone: Its antigen is as yet unknown.

PCR involved 60 Vbeta and 13 Jbeta primers. The protocol was immunoSEQ multiplex PCR, while the TCRdb copy is restricted to in-frame clones and leaves out a portion. Among about 110,000 clones listed, approximately 85% were seen once. This CDR3 is built from 17 residues. Germline CDR1 and CDR2: SGHRS and YFSETQ. The junction had 12 bases not matched to a gene; V was cut back by 2 bases and J by 8 bases. The sequence was collected from a man aged 45-65 years in good health and CMV-seronegative. Sequencing used PBMCs. The genes are TRBV5-1 and TRBJ2-1, with TRBD2 identical over 11 bases. CDR3: CASSLTLTSGAFYEQFF. CDR3 DNA sequence: TGCGCCAGCAGCTTAACCCTGACTAGCGGGGCTTTTTATGAGCAGTTCTTC.